The 2 T cell receptor beta chains below all came from one sample that was sequenced in a study of T-cell reconstitution after alpha-beta-depleted transplantation in children. Findings and caveats of the study: After transplant, at about two months, alpha-beta T cells were reportedly derived from several hundred expanded graft clones.

Unique molecular identifiers tagged the TCRbeta library. TCRdb re-analysed the PCR reads in MiXCR, keeping a single row per CDR3 protein. The sample has 30,000 to 40,000 distinct CDR3 sequences, more than 6% seen once. No antigen has been assigned to these receptors. The material was peripheral blood, obtained 60 days after TCRalphabeta/CD19-depleted stem cell transplant. These receptors all stem from a child in the first two years of life who had a stem cell transplant for acute myeloid leukemia, so the T cells may come from the graft donor.

This clonotype was observed at least ten times. V and J are TRBV4-2 and TRBJ2-5; 7 bases fit TRBD2. The length of the CDR3 is 15 residues. V gave up 3 bases and J gave up 5 bases; unmatched junction bases: 9. Germline values: CDR1 LGHNA, CDR2 YNFKEQ. CDR3 nucleotides: TGTGCCAGCAGCCACCAGGGCCGAGCGGGGGAGACCCAGTACTTC. Translating gives CASSHQGRAGETQYF.

There are many counts of this clonotype. In DNA form, the CDR3 reads TGCGCCAGCAGCTTACAGGGGCCAGGCTCTGGGGCCAACGTCCTGACTTTC. This codes for CASSLQGPGSGANVLTF. The chain employs TRBV5-1 and TRBJ2-6; 7 nucleotides line up with TRBD1. The V gene end was trimmed by 2 bases and the J gene end by 0 bases; junction bases not matched to a gene: 5. From germline, CDR1 is SGHRS and CDR2 YFSETQ. This CDR3 is built from 17 residues.